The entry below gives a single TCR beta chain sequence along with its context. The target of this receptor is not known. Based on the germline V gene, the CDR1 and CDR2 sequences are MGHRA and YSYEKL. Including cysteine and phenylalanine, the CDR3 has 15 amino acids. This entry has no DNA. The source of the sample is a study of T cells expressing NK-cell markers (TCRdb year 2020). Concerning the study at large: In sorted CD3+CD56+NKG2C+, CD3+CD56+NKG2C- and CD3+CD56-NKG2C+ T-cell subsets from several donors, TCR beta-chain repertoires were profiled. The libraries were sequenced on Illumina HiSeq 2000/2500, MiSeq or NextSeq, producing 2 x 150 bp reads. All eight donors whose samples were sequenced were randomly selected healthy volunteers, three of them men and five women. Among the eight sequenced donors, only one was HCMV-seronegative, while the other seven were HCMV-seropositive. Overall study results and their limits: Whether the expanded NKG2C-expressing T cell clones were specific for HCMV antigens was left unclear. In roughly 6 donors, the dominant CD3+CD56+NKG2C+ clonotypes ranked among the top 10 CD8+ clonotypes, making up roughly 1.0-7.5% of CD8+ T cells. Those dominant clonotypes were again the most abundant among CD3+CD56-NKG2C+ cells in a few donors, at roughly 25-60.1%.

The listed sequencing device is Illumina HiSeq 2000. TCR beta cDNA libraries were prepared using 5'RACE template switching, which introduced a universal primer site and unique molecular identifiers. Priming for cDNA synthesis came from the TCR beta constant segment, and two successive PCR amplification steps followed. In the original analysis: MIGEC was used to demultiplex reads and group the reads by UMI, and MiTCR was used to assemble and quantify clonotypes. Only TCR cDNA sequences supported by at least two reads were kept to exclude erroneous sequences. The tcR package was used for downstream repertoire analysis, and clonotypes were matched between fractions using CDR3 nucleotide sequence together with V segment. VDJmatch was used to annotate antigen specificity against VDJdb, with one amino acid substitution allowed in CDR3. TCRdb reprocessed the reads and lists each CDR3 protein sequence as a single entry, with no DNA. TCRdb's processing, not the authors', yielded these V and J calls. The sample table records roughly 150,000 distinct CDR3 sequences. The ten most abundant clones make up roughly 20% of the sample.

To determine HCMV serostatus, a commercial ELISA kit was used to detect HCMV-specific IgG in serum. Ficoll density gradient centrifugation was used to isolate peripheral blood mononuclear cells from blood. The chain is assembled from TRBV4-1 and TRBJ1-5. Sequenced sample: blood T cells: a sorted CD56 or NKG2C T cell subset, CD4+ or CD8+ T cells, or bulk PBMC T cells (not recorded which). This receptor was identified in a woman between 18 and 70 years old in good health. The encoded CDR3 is CASSQDLTAGQPQHF.